Listed below are T cell receptor beta chains from one sample, sequenced in a study of early T cells in non-severe SARS-CoV-2 infection. TCRdb re-called the 5' RACE reads through MiXCR, storing one row per CDR3 protein. The sample includes about 63,000 distinct CDR3 sequences, approximately 13% seen only once; the top ten take around 4.7%. The sample taken for sequencing was whole blood. The receptors shown here come from an adult who was a healthcare worker with PCR-confirmed SARS-CoV-2 infection or an uninfected control (not recorded which). CDR3s include the opening cysteine and the closing phenylalanine or tryptophan. D genes are given only for firm matches. Size values are once, few and many counts, or a class for expanded clones, and some rows have none.

V gene,clone size,J gene,D gene,CDR3 DNA,CDR3 protein
TRBV19,many,TRBJ1-1,-,TGTGCCACTACTCAGGGGCTTATGAACACTGAAGCTTTCTTT,CATTQGLMNTEAFF
TRBV18,-,TRBJ1-2,-,TGTGCCAGCTCACCCAGCCGGGACTATGGCTACACCTTC,CASSPSRDYGYTF
TRBV27,many,TRBJ1-6,-,TGTGCCAGCAGTCCGGCCGGATGGGGCCCCCTCCACTTT,CASSPAGWGPLHF
TRBV7-9,few,TRBJ1-6,-,TGTGCCAGCAGCTTAGGACAGGTCCAGAATTCACCCCTCCACTTT,CASSLGQVQNSPLHF
TRBV29-1,many,TRBJ2-7,TRBD2,TGCAGCGTTGATGGGGGGGTCGAGCAGTACTTC,CSVDGGVEQYF
TRBV5-4,-,TRBJ1-2,-,TGTGCCAGCAGCTTATGGGGCTATGGCTACACCTTC,CASSLWGYGYTF
TRBV4-2,many,TRBJ2-2,TRBD1,TGTGCCAGCAGCCAAGCCGGGACAGCGAACACCGGGGAGCTGTTTTTT,CASSQAGTANTGELFF
TRBV7-8,many,TRBJ1-3,-,TGTGCCAGCAGCTTAGGTCAGGTGTACTCTGGAAACACCATATATTTT,CASSLGQVYSGNTIYF
TRBV10-2,many,TRBJ2-7,-,TGCGCCAGCCGGGACCCCATGGGGGAGCAGTACTTC,CASRDPMGEQYF
TRBV24-1,many,TRBJ2-7,-,TGTGCCACCAGTTCAGGACGGGACGGTTCCTACGAGCAGTACTTC,CATSSGRDGSYEQYF
TRBV7-2,many,TRBJ2-5,-,TGTGCCAGCAGCTTATTCCTGGCCCATCGCGGACAAGAGACCCAGTACTTC,CASSLFLAHRGQETQYF
TRBV4-2,-,TRBJ2-3,TRBD2,TGTGCCAGCAGCCAACAGCGGGGGGCCCCAGATACGCAGTATTTT,CASSQQRGAPDTQYF
TRBV11-2,many,TRBJ2-3,-,TGTGCCAGCAGCGGGGGCATCGTTTCAGATACGCAGTATTTT,CASSGGIVSDTQYF
TRBV7-2,-,TRBJ2-7,TRBD2,TGTGCCAGCAGCATCCGACTAGCGGTAAGCTACGAGCAGTACTTC,CASSIRLAVSYEQYF
TRBV4-1,-,TRBJ2-1,TRBD1,TGCGCCAGCAGCCAAGTTGCCCGAGGGGGCGCAGGTTACAATGAGCAGTTCTTC,CASSQVARGGAGYNEQFF
TRBV15,many,TRBJ1-5,-,TGTGCCACCAGCTTGACAGTCAATCAGCCCCAGCATTTT,CATSLTVNQPQHF
TRBV9,many,TRBJ1-2,TRBD1,TGTGCCAGCAGCGTAGAGGACAGGTTCTATGGCTACACCTTC,CASSVEDRFYGYTF
TRBV7-8,many,TRBJ2-1,-,TGTACCAGCAGCCCCAACCGACTAGGGGCTGAGCAGTTCTTC,CTSSPNRLGAEQFF
TRBV2,many,TRBJ2-3,TRBD1,TGTGCCAGCAGTGTCGATTGGGACAGGGGTTCAGATACGCAGTATTTT,CASSVDWDRGSDTQYF
TRBV10-3,-,TRBJ2-2,-,TGTGCCATCAGTGAGTACGCCAGGAACACCGGGGAGCTGTTTTTT,CAISEYARNTGELFF
TRBV3-1,few,TRBJ2-5,TRBD2,TGTGCCAGCAGCCACTCCGGCGGGGGGCGCCAAGAGACCCAGTACTTC,CASSHSGGGRQETQYF
TRBV4-1,many,TRBJ2-5,TRBD2,TGCGCCAGCAGCCGCCTTGGGACTAGCGGGGACTCGCAAGAGACCCAGTACTTC,CASSRLGTSGDSQETQYF
TRBV25-1,few,TRBJ1-2,-,TGTGCCAGCAGTGATTCGTACCAGAGAACTAACTATGGCTACACCTTC,CASSDSYQRTNYGYTF
TRBV20-1,-,TRBJ1-2,-,TGCAGTGCTAGCTCGGGGGCGGGTAACTATGGCTACACCTTC,CSASSGAGNYGYTF
TRBV20-1,-,TRBJ2-3,TRBD2,TGCAGTGCTAGTGGTGGCGGGGGGGCTGGAGATACGCAGTATTTT,CSASGGGGAGDTQYF
TRBV11-2,many,TRBJ2-1,TRBD2,TGTGCCAGCAGCTTAGGTTTGGTAGCGGGCTACAATGAGCAGTTCTTC,CASSLGLVAGYNEQFF
TRBV5-1,many,TRBJ2-7,-,TGCGCCAGCAGGGCGATGGGCGAGCAGTACTTC,CASRAMGEQYF
TRBV3-1,many,TRBJ2-5,-,TGTGCCAGCAGCCGGCGACAGCAAGGAGAGACCCAGTACTTC,CASSRRQQGETQYF
TRBV7-2,few,TRBJ2-5,TRBD1,TGTGCCAGCAGCCCCCGGACAGGGGGTAAGGAGACCCAGTACTTC,CASSPRTGGKETQYF
TRBV29-1,-,TRBJ2-3,TRBD2,TGCAGCGAAGGGACTAGCGGAGATACGCAGTATTTT,CSEGTSGDTQYF
TRBV5-6,few,TRBJ1-1,-,TGTGCCAGCAGCGGACAAGCGGGGGTACTGGACACTGAAGCTTTCTTT,CASSGQAGVLDTEAFF
TRBV27,-,TRBJ2-1,TRBD2,TGTGCCAGCACCATGGGAGGGAGCTCCTACAATGAGCAGTTCTTC,CASTMGGSSYNEQFF
TRBV12-3/TRBV12-4,few,TRBJ1-4,TRBD1,TGTGCCAGCAGCCGGGACAGAAGTTATGAAAAACTGTTTTTT,CASSRDRSYEKLFF
TRBV10-3,-,TRBJ2-7,-,TGTGCCTCAGCATCGACCTACGAGCAGTACTTC,CASASTYEQYF
TRBV11-2,many,TRBJ1-3,-,TGTGCCAGCAGCTTAGTTGGAAACACCATATATTTT,CASSLVGNTIYF
TRBV5-1,few,TRBJ2-7,TRBD1,TGCGCCAGCAGCCCAAGGACAGGCACCTACGAGCAGTACTTC,CASSPRTGTYEQYF
TRBV6-5,many,TRBJ2-2,-,TGTGCCAGCAGTTACACTAGCTACACCGGGGAGCTGTTTTTT,CASSYTSYTGELFF
TRBV24-1,many,TRBJ2-3,-,TGTGCCACCAGTGATTTGGATCTGGATACGCAGTATTTT,CATSDLDLDTQYF
TRBV29-1,many,TRBJ1-2,-,TGCAGCGCAGCGACAGTCTATGGCTACACCTTC,CSAATVYGYTF
TRBV9,many,TRBJ1-5,TRBD1,TGTGCCAGCAGCGGGGGACAGGTGAATCAGCCCCAGCATTTT,CASSGGQVNQPQHF
TRBV7-6,many,TRBJ1-6,TRBD1,TGTGCCAGCAGCTTAAGGAGGTCAGGGGGAAATTCACCCCTCCACTTT,CASSLRRSGGNSPLHF
TRBV5-8,-,TRBJ2-1,-,TGTGCCAGCAGCTTGGCTCAGATTCGAGGCGGTGAGCAGTTCTTC,CASSLAQIRGGEQFF
TRBV7-8,many,TRBJ1-5,TRBD1,TGTGCCAGCAGCTCAACAGGGGGCACAATTCAGCCCCAGCATTTT,CASSSTGGTIQPQHF
TRBV4-3,-,TRBJ2-7,-,TGCGCCAGCAGCCAAGTTTACGAGCAGTACTTC,CASSQVYEQYF
TRBV6-2/TRBV6-3,many,TRBJ2-1,TRBD2,TGTGCCAGCAGTTACTCCCTAGCGGGGGGCCATGGACATGGGCAGTTCTTC,CASSYSLAGGHGHGQFF
TRBV6-5,many,TRBJ1-2,-,TGTGCCAGCATGAGGTCGGGGAGCTACACCTTC,CASMRSGSYTF
TRBV20-1,few,TRBJ2-4,TRBD1,TGCAGTGCACCCCGACAGGGAAGTAACATTCAGTACTTC,CSAPRQGSNIQYF
TRBV30,many,TRBJ1-2,TRBD1,TGTGCCTGGACCATCAGCCCAGGGACAGGCGGCGGCTACACCTTC,CAWTISPGTGGGYTF
TRBV6-2/TRBV6-3,few,TRBJ2-1,-,TGTGCCAGCAGAACGAACCCCGGTGAGCAGTTCTTC,CASRTNPGEQFF
TRBV18,many,TRBJ1-6,TRBD1,TGTGCCAGCTCACCCTCCGGGACAGGGGATAACAATTCACCCCTCCACTTT,CASSPSGTGDNNSPLHF
TRBV2,many,TRBJ1-1,TRBD1,TGTGCCAGCAGAAAGGACAGGGGGCTCACTGAAGCTTTCTTT,CASRKDRGLTEAFF
TRBV6-2/TRBV6-3,many,TRBJ1-5,-,TGTGCCAGCAGTTACCTGGGGGAAGATCAGCCCCAGCATTTT,CASSYLGEDQPQHF
TRBV29-1,few,TRBJ1-1,TRBD1,TGCAGCGCTAGGACAGGGAACACTGAAGCTTTCTTT,CSARTGNTEAFF
TRBV20-1,many,TRBJ1-2,-,TGCAGTGCTAGAGAAATGGCCCTGGGGTATGGCTACACCTTC,CSAREMALGYGYTF
TRBV2,many,TRBJ1-5,TRBD1,TGTGCCAGCAGTGAAGATTGGGGACAGGGCCCTATGTGGCAGCCCCAGCATTTT,CASSEDWGQGPMWQPQHF